The entry that follows covers one TCR beta chain sequence. Its target antigen remains unknown. Per-nucleotide qualities are absent, and no much larger clonotype sits a single base away. From the germline V gene, CDR1 is MNHEY and CDR2 is SVGEGT. V is trimmed back by 3 bases and J by 2 bases, and the junction contains 8 bases that no gene match accounts for. Including the terminal cysteine and phenylalanine, the CDR3 comprises 16 residues. This entry keeps only the CDR3 DNA: 48 bases, framed from base 1. The immunoSEQ Assay was the method used to sequence TCRbeta CDR3 regions. After extraction, genomic DNA underwent amplification by bias-controlled multiplex PCR, followed by high-throughput sequencing. From the authors' description of their analysis: Collapsing and filtering of sequences were performed to quantify the absolute abundance of each unique TCRbeta CDR3 region. T cell fraction was estimated by normalizing TCRbeta template counts to usable DNA, which was measured by amplifying reference genes present in all nucleated cells. Repertoire TCRs were annotated as SARS-CoV-2-specific when V gene, CDR3 amino acid sequence and J gene were exactly matched to a known reactive TCR set. The reference SARS-CoV-2 TCR set was obtained from MIRA and was filtered for enrichment in COVID-19-positive ImmuneCODE repertoires, whereby public or cross-reactive TCRs were removed. Using the MIRA antigens, annotated TCRs were further analysed by specific ORF or by position within an ORF. Breadth was defined as the number of annotated unique rearrangements divided by the total number of unique productive rearrangements, and depth was defined as the summed frequency of the annotated unique rearrangements. TCR breadth was compared between groups using two-sided Wilcoxon rank-sum tests. TCRdb took this table from immuneACCESS and kept in-frame rearrangements with V and J called. Such tables lack part of the clones; where checked against another copy, unresolved V genes explain under half of the gap, and the rest is unexplained. The DNA was the basis for D and trimming; V, J and clone size are from that table. This sample lists under 150,000 clones; roughly 90% were detected once. In total, the top ten clones hold 4.5% to 6% of the sample.

This record comes from a study of Ad26.COV2.S vaccination and SARS-CoV-2 variants (TCRdb year 2021). Study-level background: The specificity and breadth of SARS-CoV-2-reactive T cell receptors after Ad26.COV2.S vaccination were assessed by TCRbeta repertoire sequencing. The TCR-sequenced set comprised approximately 32 samples: around 20 Ad26.COV2.S vaccine recipients, 5 placebo recipients and 8 SARS-CoV-2 convalescent individuals. Overall study outcomes, separate from this receptor: Substantial breadth of spike-specific CD8+ and CD4+ T cell responses was reported after vaccination. According to the authors, total T cell responses may have been underestimated by the TCR breadth and depth analyses. Non-spike TCR breadth was comparable between vaccine and placebo recipients, consistent with the vaccine containing only spike. Higher spike-specific TCR breadth was observed in Ad26.COV2.S recipients than in placebo recipients (P = 0.0014).

What this sample's time point label stands for: individuals recovered from natural SARS-CoV-2 infection. Rearrangement joined TRBV6-2 or TRBV6-3 to TRBJ1-2; 8 bases in between match TRBD1. Sequenced material: peripheral blood, taken after recovery from COVID-19. The clonotype originates from a human donor who had recovered from COVID-19. In nucleotides, the sequence is TGTGCCAGCAGTTATGCAGGGGGCGCAGGGAACTATGGCTACACCTTC. This gives the protein CASSYAGGAGNYGYTF.